This T cell receptor beta chain originates from a study of control samples from healthy donors and cancer patients. The data were produced by immunoSEQ multiplex PCR, yet TCRdb's version contains in-frame clones alone and is incomplete. The sample shows some 130,000 clones, roughly 91% of them seen only once. This clone was seen just once. This clonotype was sampled from a man aged 50 to 60 with head and neck cancer. Sequencing input: PBMCs.

CDR3 sequence reads: CASIRRVAGVKAFF. The CDR3 coding sequence is TGTGCCAGCATCCGAAGGGTCGCAGGTGTTAAAGCTTTCTTT. V is TRBV13 and J is TRBJ1-1; D not certain. This CDR3 has 14 residues. The V end lost 7 bases, the J end lost 9 bases, and 21 bases lay between the germline ends. Germline-derived CDR1 and CDR2 are PRHDT and FYEKMQ (reference sequence).